Each of the 30 T cell receptor beta chains below was sequenced from the same sample in a study of regulatory T cells in long-lasting Graves disease. Arm-PCR with iRepertoire HTBI primers amplified the CDR3 regions for these TCR beta libraries. TCRdb re-analysed the multiplex PCR reads in MiXCR, keeping a single row per CDR3 protein. The table has around 400,000 distinct CDR3 sequences, approximately 15% seen once; the top ten hold about 7.6%. Time point described: newly diagnosed GD, antithyroid drugs for less than 3 months. The TCR library was made from RNA that had been extracted from PBMCs in TRIzol. These records were also assigned to another study, of T cells in Graves' hyperthyroidism and ophthalmopathy.

Material: peripheral blood mononuclear cells (PBMCs), obtained at new diagnosis, from a patient treated with antithyroid drugs. The receptors shown here come from a woman in her thirties or forties with Graves disease.

In its sample, this clonotype was seen a few times. The chain joins TRBV4-3 to TRBJ2-1; TRBD2 agrees at 15 bases. This CDR3 spans 21 amino acids. CDR1 LGHNA and CDR2 YSLEER come from the germline V gene. The V and J ends lost 1 base and 6 bases, in that order; junction bases with no gene match: 16. The CDR3, as DNA: TGCGCCAGCAGCCAAGGTCCGCGGGGGGGACTAGCGGGAGGTTGGGGCAATGAGCAGTTCTTC. This codes for CASSQGPRGGLAGGWGNEQFF.

This clonotype was observed at least ten times. V usage is TRBV11-2 and J usage is TRBJ2-5; TRBD2 agrees at 12 bases. CDR3 length: 17 residues. CDR1 is SGHAT and CDR2 is FQNNGV in the germline V gene. The V and J ends lost 1 base and 5 bases, in that order; junction bases with no gene match: 8. CDR3 bases: TGTGCCAGCAGCTTAGGACTAGCGGGAGTATTTTGGGAGACCCAGTACTTC. Translating it yields CASSLGLAGVFWETQYF.

Regarding this clonotype: A much larger clonotype is one base distant, so this may be a read error. The J gene is TRBJ1-2, the V gene TRBV9; 7 bases match TRBD1. CDR1 is SGDLS, CDR2 YYNGEE, per germline. J was trimmed by 6 bases and V by 0 bases; bases with no gene match: 8. The CDR3 loop spans 15 amino acids. CDR3 sequence: CASSVGYTGAHGYTF. Here the CDR3 DNA reads TGTGCCAGCAGCGTAGGATATACAGGGGCCCATGGCTACACCTTC.

This clonotype was observed at least ten times. The V call is TRBV20-1, the J call TRBJ2-1; the D gene could be TRBD1 or TRBD2 (5 bases each). The V end lost 3 bases, the J end lost 7 bases, and 19 bases lay between the germline ends. This CDR3 comprises 15 residues. Germline V gene lookup returns CDR1 DFQATT and CDR2 SNEGSKA (reference sequence). The CDR3 nucleotides are TGCAGTGCTAGTGCCCCGGGACCCCCCGGGAATGAGCAGTTCTTC. Its protein is CSASAPGPPGNEQFF.

The chain carries TRBV30 and TRBJ2-7; the D gene is possibly TRBD2 (5 bases). The germline V and J ends were trimmed by 2 bases and 2 bases, with 7 bases remaining between them. CDR1 and CDR2 from the germline V gene are GTSNPN and SVGIG (reference sequence). The CDR3 is 12 residues long. This CDR3 is CAWSRLTYEQYF. In nucleotides, the CDR3 is TGTGCCTGGAGTCGACTAACCTACGAGCAGTACTTC.

This clonotype came up a few times. This may come from a read error, since a much larger clone is one base off. The chain carries TRBV9 and TRBJ2-1; 11 bases are a match to TRBD2. CDR3 length: 15 residues. The germline V gene encodes CDR1 SGDLS and CDR2 YYNGEE. CDR3 DNA: TGTGCCGGCAGCGTAGCGACTAGCGGGGCCAATGAGCAGTTCTTC. It encodes CAGSVATSGANEQFF.

The gene calls are TRBV5-1 and TRBJ2-7; perhaps TRBD1 as D (6 bases). Germline values: CDR1 SGHRS, CDR2 YFSETQ. The CDR3 consists of 14 residues. The germline V and J ends were trimmed by 2 bases and 5 bases, with 14 bases remaining between them. CDR3: CASSLTGSSHEQYF. CDR3 in DNA: TGCGCCAGCAGCTTAACAGGGTCATCCCACGAGCAGTACTTC.

At least ten counts were recorded for this clonotype. The genes are TRBV20-1 and TRBJ2-5; 8 bases agree with TRBD1. Trimming cost V 1 base and J 5 bases; bases outside gene matches: 3. The CDR3 has 13 amino acids. From germline, CDR1 is DFQATT and CDR2 SNEGSKA (reference sequence). CDR3 in amino acids: CSARGTGRETQYF. For the CDR3, the DNA is TGCAGTGCTAGAGGGACAGGGAGGGAGACCCAGTACTTC.

This clonotype appeared many times. The V call is TRBV7-8, the J call TRBJ1-5, with D maybe TRBD1 (6 bases). CDR1 and CDR2 (germline): SGHVS, FQNEAQ. V lost 5 bases and J 7 bases, leaving 21 bases between the germline ends. This CDR3 has 16 residues. The CDR3 nucleotides read TGTGCCAGCAGCCCCCTAGTAACGGGGGCGGGACAGCCCCAGCATTTT. Translating it yields CASSPLVTGAGQPQHF. Variable domain in full (rest from reference TRBV7-8 and TRBJ1-5): GAGVSQSPRYKVAKRGQDVALRCDPISGHVSLFWYQQALGQGPEFLTYFQNEAQLDKSGLPSDRFFAERPEGSVSTLKIQRTQQEDSAVYLCASSPLVTGAGQPQHFGDGTRLSIL.

The gene calls are TRBV11-2 and TRBJ2-3, with 7 bases identical to TRBD2. The CDR3 spans 17 residues. J lost 0 bases, V lost 3 bases, and 9 bases had no gene match. CDR1 and CDR2 (germline): SGHAT, FQNNGV. CDR3 sequence (DNA): TGTGCCAGCAGCTTGAAGAGCTGGCGGGAGAGCACAGATACGCAGTATTTT. The encoded protein is CASSLKSWRESTDTQYF.

This clonotype occurred many times. The V call is TRBV6-1, the J call TRBJ2-5; TRBD1 matches 8 bases. The germline CDR1 and CDR2 sequences are MNHNS and SASEGT. V trimming: 6 bases; J trimming: 2 bases; junction bases outside the gene matches: 11. The CDR3 length is 16 residues. The CDR3: CASRIRGQGAQETQYF. The CDR3 nucleotides are TGTGCCAGCAGGATACGAGGGCAGGGGGCGCAAGAGACCCAGTACTTC.

At least ten counts were recorded for this clonotype. The chain has TRBV5-1 and TRBJ2-1, with 10 bases lining up with TRBD2. This CDR3 is 14 amino acids long. The junction had 2 bases not matched to a gene; V was cut back by 5 bases and J by 3 bases. The germline CDR1 and CDR2 sequences are SGHRS and YFSETQ. In DNA, the CDR3 is TGCGCCAGCAGGGGGACTAGCGACTACAATGAGCAGTTCTTC. Translating it yields CASRGTSDYNEQFF.

This clonotype has ten or more counts. This chain uses TRBV28 with TRBJ1-1; TRBD1 agrees at 7 bases. This CDR3 region has 15 residues. CDR1 and CDR2 (germline): MDHEN, SYDVKM. The trim removed 5 bases at V and 2 bases at J, leaving 8 bases unmatched. CDR3 nucleotide sequence: TGTGCCAGCAGTGACCCCGGGACAGACAACACTGAAGCTTTCTTT. Encoded protein: CASSDPGTDNTEAFF.

This clonotype was seen ten or more times. This chain uses TRBV12-3 or TRBV12-4 with TRBJ2-7; perhaps D is TRBD1 or TRBD2 (5 bases each). The V and J ends lost 3 bases and 4 bases respectively, with 13 bases between them. This CDR3 region has 14 residues. As DNA, the CDR3 is TGTGCCAGCAGTTTTGAGGGACCCTCGTACGAGCAGTACTTC. Protein: CASSFEGPSYEQYF.

The rearrangement links TRBV10-2 to TRBJ1-1; no firm D call. The length of the CDR3 is 15 residues. V lost 0 bases and J lost 0, with 8 bases in between. Looked up from germline, CDR1 is WSHSY and CDR2 is SAAADI. The CDR3 here is CASSESALMNTEAFF. The CDR3, as DNA: TGCGCCAGCAGTGAGTCAGCTTTAATGAACACTGAAGCTTTCTTT.

This clonotype has ten or more counts. The V and J genes are TRBV12-3 or TRBV12-4 and TRBJ2-5; 8 nucleotides agree with TRBD2. The DNA end is a closer match to TRBJ2-1, so the J assignment may be wrong. The CDR3 extends over 14 amino acids. CDR3: CASTPGTSTPEQFF. Written as DNA, the CDR3 is TGTGCCAGCACACCCGGGACTAGTACCCCTGAGCAGTTCTTC.

The chain links TRBV5-4 to TRBJ2-2; 7 bases fit TRBD1. There are 13 residues in the CDR3. Germline CDR1 reads SGHNT; CDR2 reads YYREEE (reference sequence). J was trimmed by 7 bases and V by 0 bases; bases with no gene match: 0. The CDR3 here is CASSLAGGGELFF. The CDR3 DNA follows: TGTGCCAGCAGCTTGGCAGGGGGCGGGGAGCTGTTTTTT.

In its sample, this clonotype was seen many times. CDR3 loop: CATNGSPDEQFF. CDR3 DNA: TGTGCCACCAACGGTTCGCCCGATGAGCAGTTCTTC. V usage is TRBV2 and J usage is TRBJ2-1; D unresolved. The CDR3 has 12 amino acids. Per germline, CDR1 SNHLY and CDR2 FYNNEI. V lost 10 bases, J lost 8 bases, and 15 bases lay in between.

With regard to this clonotype: A read error may account for a junction end that differs from germline. The J gene is TRBJ1-2, the V gene TRBV12-3 or TRBV12-4; possible D gene TRBD1, 5 bases. This CDR3 is built from 16 residues. The CDR3 nucleotides are TGTGCCAGCAGCTTAGATCGAATCCCAGGGTATAAGGGCTACACCTTC. The encoded protein is CASSLDRIPGYKGYTF.

This clonotype was counted ten times or more. The V gene is TRBV29-1, the J gene TRBJ2-5; 16 positions match TRBD2. Germline CDR1 and CDR2: SQVTM and ANQGSEA. Trimming removed 6 bases from V and 4 bases from J; junction bases left unmatched: 8. The CDR3 runs to 16 residues. CDR3 nucleotide sequence: TGCAGCGTCGCCGGGACTAGCGGGAGGGCCGCAGAGACCCAGTACTTC. Its translation is CSVAGTSGRAAETQYF.

This clonotype was picked up one time. CDR3: CASSTTLAAYEQYF. DNA of the CDR3: TGTGCCAGCAGCACCACACTAGCGGCCTACGAGCAGTACTTC. The genes are TRBV11-2 and TRBJ2-7, with TRBD2 matching 8 bases. V gave up 5 bases and J gave up 2 bases; unmatched junction bases: 5. CDR1 is SGHAT, CDR2 FQNNGV, per germline. The CDR3 contains 14 residues.

This clonotype was detected ten times or more. The chain couples TRBV27 to TRBJ2-1; 7 nucleotides match TRBD2. V lost 3 bases, J lost 0 bases, and 11 bases stayed unmatched. The CDR3 length is 18 residues. Germline loops: CDR1 MNHEY, CDR2 SMNVEV (reference sequence). CDR3 amino acids: CASSLFPSGRGSYNEQFF. The CDR3 DNA reads TGTGCCAGCAGTTTGTTCCCTAGCGGTAGAGGCTCCTACAATGAGCAGTTCTTC.

This clonotype was detected ten times or more. V and J are TRBV3-1 and TRBJ1-2; D uncertain. The V end lost 3 bases, the J end lost 4 bases, and 12 bases lay between the germline ends. Germline CDR1 is LGHDT and CDR2 is YNNKEL (reference sequence). The CDR3 extends over 14 amino acids. In DNA form, the CDR3 reads TGTGCCAGCAGCCATGAAGGACGAAGCTATGGCTACACCTTC. It yields the protein CASSHEGRSYGYTF.

This clonotype was seen at least ten times. The rearrangement links TRBV7-9 to TRBJ1-5, with D possibly being TRBD1 (5 bases). The CDR3 is 13 residues long. The V gene lost 3 bases and the J gene lost 7 bases, with 10 bases spanning the gap. Germline V gene lookup returns CDR1 SEHNR and CDR2 FQNEAQ (reference sequence). CDR3 in amino acids: CASSFEGMQPQHF. CDR3 bases: TGTGCCAGCAGCTTTGAGGGGATGCAGCCCCAGCATTTT.

This sequence joins TRBV7-8 and TRBJ2-1, with TRBD2 identical over 14 bases. CDR1 and CDR2 from the germline V gene are SGHVS and FQNEAQ. Unmatched junction bases numbered 15, after V lost 5 bases and J lost 9 bases. CDR3 length: 18 amino acids. The CDR3 is CASSRLDPGTSGRGEQFF. CDR3 bases: TGTGCCAGCAGCCGCTTAGACCCCGGGACTAGCGGGAGAGGTGAGCAGTTCTTC.

V is TRBV29-1 and J is TRBJ1-1; D not certain. This CDR3 region has 10 residues. Germline CDR1 reads SQVTM; CDR2 reads ANQGSEA. Trimming removed 2 bases at V and 7 bases at J, with 5 bases between. CDR3 sequence (DNA): TGCAGCGTTGAAATAGTTGAAGCTTTCTTT. It codes for CSVEIVEAFF.

This clonotype was seen many times. V and J are TRBV3-1 and TRBJ1-5, with D uncertain. Germline V lookup: CDR1 LGHDT, CDR2 YNNKEL (reference sequence). The CDR3 is 14 residues long. Trimming pared 0 bases from V and 6 bases from J, leaving 9 bases between. The CDR3 here is CASSQDPRVQPQHF. In DNA, the CDR3 is TGTGCCAGCAGCCAAGATCCCCGGGTTCAGCCCCAGCATTTT.

This clonotype was seen many times. CDR3: CASSASGRRTGELFF. The CDR3 DNA sequence: TGTGCCAGCAGTGCTAGCGGGAGACGCACCGGGGAGCTGTTTTTT. This chain links TRBV2 with TRBJ2-2, with TRBD2 matching over 10 bases. Germline V gene data show CDR1 as SNHLY and CDR2 as FYNNEI. Trimming at V came to 4 bases and at J to 4 bases, leaving 3 bases not matched to a gene. This CDR3 has 15 amino acids.

This clonotype was picked up a small number of times. The rearrangement uses TRBV5-1 and TRBJ1-1; D gene ambiguous. CDR1 and CDR2 from the germline V gene are SGHRS and YFSETQ. Trimming stripped 0 bases from V and 2 bases from J, with 14 bases between. The CDR3 runs to 16 residues. The CDR3 DNA is TGCGCCAGCAGCTTGGGGGCAGGAATGGCTAACACTGAAGCTTTCTTT. Translation: CASSLGAGMANTEAFF.

The chain couples TRBV11-2 to TRBJ2-7; possibly TRBD1 for D (5 bases). The V end was cut by 2 bases, the J end by 3 bases, with 11 bases between. The CDR3 extends over 14 amino acids. From germline, CDR1 is SGHAT and CDR2 FQNNGV. CDR3 bases: TGTGCCAGCAGCTTAACAGTGGGGCGCTACGAGCAGTACTTC. It is translated as CASSLTVGRYEQYF.